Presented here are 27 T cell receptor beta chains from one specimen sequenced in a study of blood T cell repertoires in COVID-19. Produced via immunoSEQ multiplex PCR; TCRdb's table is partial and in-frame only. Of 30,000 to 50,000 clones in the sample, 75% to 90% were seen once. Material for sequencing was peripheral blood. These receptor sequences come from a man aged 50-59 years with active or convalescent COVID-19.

The DNA of the CDR3 is TGTGCCAGCAGTTTAAGGGAGGGCTATGGCTACACCTTC. Its translation: CASSLREGYGYTF. The rearrangement joins TRBV27 to TRBJ1-2, with unresolved D. This CDR3 has 13 residues. V lost 2 bases, J lost 4 bases, and 8 bases lay in between. CDR1 is MNHEY, CDR2 SMNVEV, per germline (reference sequence).

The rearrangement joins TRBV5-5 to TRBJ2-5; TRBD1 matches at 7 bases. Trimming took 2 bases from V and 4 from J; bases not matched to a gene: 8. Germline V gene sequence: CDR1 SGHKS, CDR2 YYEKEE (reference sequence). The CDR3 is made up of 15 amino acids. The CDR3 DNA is TGTGCCAGCAGCTTAATGAGGACAGGTGCAGAGACCCAGTACTTC. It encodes CASSLMRTGAETQYF.

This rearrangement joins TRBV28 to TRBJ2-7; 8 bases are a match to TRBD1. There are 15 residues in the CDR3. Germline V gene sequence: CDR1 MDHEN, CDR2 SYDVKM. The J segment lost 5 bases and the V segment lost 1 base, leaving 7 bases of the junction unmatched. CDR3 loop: CASSLLGQGADEQYF. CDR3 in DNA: TGTGCCAGCAGTTTATTGGGGCAGGGGGCGGACGAGCAGTACTTC.

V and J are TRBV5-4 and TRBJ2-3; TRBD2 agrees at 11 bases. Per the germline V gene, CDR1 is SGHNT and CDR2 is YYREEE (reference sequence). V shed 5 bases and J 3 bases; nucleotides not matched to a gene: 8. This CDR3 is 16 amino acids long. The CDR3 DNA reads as TGTGCCAGCAGTTTCCCGGGACTAGCGGTTACAGATACGCAGTATTTT. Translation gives CASSFPGLAVTDTQYF.

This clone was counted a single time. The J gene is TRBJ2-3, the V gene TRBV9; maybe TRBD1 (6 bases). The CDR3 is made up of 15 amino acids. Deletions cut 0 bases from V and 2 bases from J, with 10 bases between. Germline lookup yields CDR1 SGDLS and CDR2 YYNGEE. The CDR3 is CASSVEGGVTDTQYF. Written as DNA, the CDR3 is TGTGCCAGCAGCGTAGAAGGGGGTGTCACAGATACGCAGTATTTT.

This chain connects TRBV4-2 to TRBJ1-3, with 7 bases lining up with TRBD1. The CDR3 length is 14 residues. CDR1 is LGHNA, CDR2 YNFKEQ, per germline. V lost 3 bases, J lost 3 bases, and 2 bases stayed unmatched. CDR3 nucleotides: TGTGCCAGCAGCCAGACAGGGCTTGGAAACACCATATATTTT. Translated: CASSQTGLGNTIYF.

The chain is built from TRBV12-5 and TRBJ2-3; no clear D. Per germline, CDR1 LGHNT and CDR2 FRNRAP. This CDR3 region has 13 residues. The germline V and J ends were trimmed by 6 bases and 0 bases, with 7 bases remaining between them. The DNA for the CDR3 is TGTGCTAGTGGGGCCCCGAGCACAGATACGCAGTATTTT. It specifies CASGAPSTDTQYF.

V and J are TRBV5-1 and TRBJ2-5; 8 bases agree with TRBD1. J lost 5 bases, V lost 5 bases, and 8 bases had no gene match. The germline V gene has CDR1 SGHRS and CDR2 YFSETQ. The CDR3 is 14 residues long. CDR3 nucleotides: TGCGCCAGCAGTTCCAGGGGGCCGGGGGAGACCCAGTACTTC. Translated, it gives CASSSRGPGETQYF.

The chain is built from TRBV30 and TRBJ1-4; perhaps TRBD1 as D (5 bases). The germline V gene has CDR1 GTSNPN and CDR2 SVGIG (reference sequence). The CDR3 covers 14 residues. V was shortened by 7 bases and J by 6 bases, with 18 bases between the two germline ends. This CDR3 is CASRGEQTDEKLFF. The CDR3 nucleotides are TGTGCCTCCCGCGGTGAACAGACAGATGAAAAACTGTTTTTT.

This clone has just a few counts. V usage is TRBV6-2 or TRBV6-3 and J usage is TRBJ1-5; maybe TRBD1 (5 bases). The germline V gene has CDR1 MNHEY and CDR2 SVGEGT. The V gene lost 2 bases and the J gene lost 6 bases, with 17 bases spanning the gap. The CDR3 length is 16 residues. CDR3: CASSYVGPGLFQPQHF. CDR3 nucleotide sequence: TGTGCCAGCAGTTACGTGGGCCCGGGACTTTTTCAGCCCCAGCATTTT.

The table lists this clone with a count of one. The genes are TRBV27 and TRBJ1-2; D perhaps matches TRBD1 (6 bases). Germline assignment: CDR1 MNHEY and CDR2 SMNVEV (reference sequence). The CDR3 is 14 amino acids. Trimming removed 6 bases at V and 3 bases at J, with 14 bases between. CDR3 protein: CASRQHGQYYGYTF. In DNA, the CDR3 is TGTGCCAGCAGACAACACGGACAGTACTATGGCTACACCTTC.

CDR3 coding DNA: TGTGCCAGCAGCTTGGTGGAGACAGGGGGACTTAGTTCACCCCTCCACTTT. It translates to CASSLVETGGLSSPLHF. The chain uses TRBV5-6 and TRBJ1-6, with TRBD1 identical over 9 bases. J gave up 9 bases and V 0 bases, and 10 bases lay outside the gene matches. Germline loops: CDR1 SGHDT, CDR2 YYEEEE. The CDR3 spans 17 residues.

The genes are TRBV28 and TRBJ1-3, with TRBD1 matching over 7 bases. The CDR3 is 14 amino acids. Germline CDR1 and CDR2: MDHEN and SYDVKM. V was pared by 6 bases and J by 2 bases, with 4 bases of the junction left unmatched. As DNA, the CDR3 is TGTGCCAGCAGCACAGGGGATCCTGGAAACACCATATATTTT. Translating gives CASSTGDPGNTIYF.

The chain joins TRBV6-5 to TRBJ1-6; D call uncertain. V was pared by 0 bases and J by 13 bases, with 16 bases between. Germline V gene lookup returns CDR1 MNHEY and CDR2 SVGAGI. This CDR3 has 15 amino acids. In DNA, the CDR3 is TGTGCCAGCAGTTACTCGGAGGCAGCGTCGTTGCCCCTCCACTTT. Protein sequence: CASSYSEAASLPLHF.

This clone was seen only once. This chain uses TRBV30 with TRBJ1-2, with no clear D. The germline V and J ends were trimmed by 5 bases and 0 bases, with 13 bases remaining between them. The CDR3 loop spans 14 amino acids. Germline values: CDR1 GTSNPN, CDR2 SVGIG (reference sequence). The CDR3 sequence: CAWGRTGANYGYTF. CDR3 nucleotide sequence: TGTGCCTGGGGCCGGACGGGAGCTAACTATGGCTACACCTTC.

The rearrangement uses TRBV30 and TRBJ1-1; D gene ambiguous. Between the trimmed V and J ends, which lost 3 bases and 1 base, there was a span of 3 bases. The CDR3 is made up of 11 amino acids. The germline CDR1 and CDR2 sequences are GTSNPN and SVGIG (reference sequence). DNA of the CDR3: TGTGCCTGGAGGCGGAACACTGAAGCTTTCTTT. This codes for CAWRRNTEAFF.

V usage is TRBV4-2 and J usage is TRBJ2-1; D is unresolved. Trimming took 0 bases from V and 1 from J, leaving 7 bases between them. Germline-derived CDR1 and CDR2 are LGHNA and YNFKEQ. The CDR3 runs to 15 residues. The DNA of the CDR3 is TGTGCCAGCAGCCAAGAACCGGTGTCCTACAATGAGCAGTTCTTC. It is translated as CASSQEPVSYNEQFF.

The CDR3 DNA reads as TGTGCCAGCAGCGTAGGGACAGGGATGCACAATGAGCAGTTCTTC. Translation: CASSVGTGMHNEQFF. The chain carries TRBV9 and TRBJ2-1; 8 positions agree with TRBD1. The CDR3 is 15 residues long. The V and J ends lost 0 bases and 5 bases, in that order; junction bases with no gene match: 4. Germline V lookup: CDR1 SGDLS, CDR2 YYNGEE. Variable domain in full (rest from reference TRBV9 and TRBJ2-1): DSGVTQTPKHLITATGQRVTLRCSPRSGDLSVYWYQQSLDQGLQFLIQYYNGEERAKGNILERFSAQQFPDLHSELNLSSLELGDSALYFCASSVGTGMHNEQFFGPGTRLTVL.

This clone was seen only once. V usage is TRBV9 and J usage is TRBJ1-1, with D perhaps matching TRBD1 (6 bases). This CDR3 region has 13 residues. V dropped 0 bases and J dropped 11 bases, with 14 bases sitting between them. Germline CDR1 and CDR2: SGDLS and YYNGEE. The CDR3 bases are TGTGCCAGCAGCGTAGACCGACAGGCCCAGGCTTTCTTT. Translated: CASSVDRQAQAFF.

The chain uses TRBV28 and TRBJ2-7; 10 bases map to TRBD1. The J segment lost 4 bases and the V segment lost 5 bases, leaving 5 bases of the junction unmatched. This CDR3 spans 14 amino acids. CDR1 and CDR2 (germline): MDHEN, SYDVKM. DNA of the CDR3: TGTGCCAGCAGTGGGACAGGGGTTCGTTACGAGCAGTACGTC. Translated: CASSGTGVRYEQYV.

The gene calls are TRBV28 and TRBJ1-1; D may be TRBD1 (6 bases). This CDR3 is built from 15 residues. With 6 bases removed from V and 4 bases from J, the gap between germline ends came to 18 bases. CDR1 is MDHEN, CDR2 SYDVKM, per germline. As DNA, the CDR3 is TGTGCCAGCAGATCCTCTGACAGGTGGGGCACTGAAGCTTTCTTT. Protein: CASRSSDRWGTEAFF.

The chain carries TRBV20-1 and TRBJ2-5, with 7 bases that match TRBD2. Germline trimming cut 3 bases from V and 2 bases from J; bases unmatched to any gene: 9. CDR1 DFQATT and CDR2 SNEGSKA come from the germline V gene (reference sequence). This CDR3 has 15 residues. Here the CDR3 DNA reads TGCAGTGCTAGTGGATACGGGGGGAATCAAGAGACCCAGTACTTC. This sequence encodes CSASGYGGNQETQYF.

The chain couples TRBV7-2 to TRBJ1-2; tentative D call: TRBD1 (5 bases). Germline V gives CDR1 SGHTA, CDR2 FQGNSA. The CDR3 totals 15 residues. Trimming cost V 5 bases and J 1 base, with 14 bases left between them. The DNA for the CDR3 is TGTGCCAGCAGCCCGTCGGGCAGGGTTAACTATGGCTACACCTTC. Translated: CASSPSGRVNYGYTF. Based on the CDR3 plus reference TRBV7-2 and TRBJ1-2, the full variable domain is GAGVSQSPSNKVTEKGKDVELRCDPISGHTALYWYRQSLGQGLEFLIYFQGNSAPDKSGLPSDRFSAERTGGSVSTLTIQRTQQEDSAVYLCASSPSGRVNYGYTFGSGTRLTVV.

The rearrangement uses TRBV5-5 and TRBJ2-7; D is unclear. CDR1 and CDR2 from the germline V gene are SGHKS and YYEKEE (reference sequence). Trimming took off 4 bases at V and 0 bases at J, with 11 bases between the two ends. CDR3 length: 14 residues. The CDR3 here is CASSPSVSSYEQYF. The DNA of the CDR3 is TGTGCCAGCAGCCCTTCGGTTAGCTCCTACGAGCAGTACTTC.

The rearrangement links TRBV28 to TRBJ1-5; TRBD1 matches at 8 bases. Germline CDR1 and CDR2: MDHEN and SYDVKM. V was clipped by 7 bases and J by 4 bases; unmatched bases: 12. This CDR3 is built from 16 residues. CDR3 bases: TGTGCCAGCATCCGGACAGGGCCGGAAATTAATCAGCCCCAGCATTTT. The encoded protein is CASIRTGPEINQPQHF.

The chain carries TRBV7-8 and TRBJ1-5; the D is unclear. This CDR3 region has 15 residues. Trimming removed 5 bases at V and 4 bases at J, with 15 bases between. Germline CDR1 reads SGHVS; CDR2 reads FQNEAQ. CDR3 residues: CASSRIAESNQPQHF. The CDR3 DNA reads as TGTGCCAGCAGCCGTATAGCAGAGTCAAATCAGCCCCAGCATTTT.

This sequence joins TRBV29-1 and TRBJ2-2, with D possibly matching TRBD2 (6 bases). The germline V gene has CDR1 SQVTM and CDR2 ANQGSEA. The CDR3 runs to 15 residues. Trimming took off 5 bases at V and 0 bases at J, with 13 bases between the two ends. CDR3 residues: CSVTGSGTNTGELFF. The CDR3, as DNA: TGCAGCGTTACGGGTAGCGGCACGAACACCGGGGAGCTGTTTTTT.